The clone carrying this TCR beta chain has only a few counts. Its antigen is unidentified. Different DNA sequences within this sample yield the same CDR3. The sample comes from a study of PD-1 blockade in classical Hodgkin lymphoma. Libraries were prepared by immunoSEQ multiplex PCR; TCRdb keeps only in-frame clonotypes and omits some of them. Of about 24,000 clones detected, 84% appear once; the ten largest clones hold under 2%. Each patient experienced a relapse that followed autologous stem cell transplantation, and brentuximab vedotin exposure varied. Thawed PBMCs were the source of CD4+ T cells, purified by magnetic negative selection. V lost 4 bases and J lost 6, with 10 bases in between. Germline CDR1 and CDR2: SGHNT and YYREEE (reference sequence). The CDR3 is made up of 12 amino acids. Findings and caveats of the study: Any patient who commenced nivolumab under 1 year after ASCT was excluded. Relative to healthy donors, newly diagnosed patients reportedly had lower baseline TCR diversity, which was reported as lower still in relapsed/refractory patients.

V usage is TRBV5-4 and J usage is TRBJ1-2; TRBD1 might be the D (5 bases). This receptor was taken from a human donor with classical Hodgkin lymphoma. This specimen consisted of CD4+ T cells from blood, obtained at baseline. CDR3 coding DNA: TGTGCCAGCAGCCCCGGGGGGAATGGCTACACCTTC. The encoded protein is CASSPGGNGYTF.